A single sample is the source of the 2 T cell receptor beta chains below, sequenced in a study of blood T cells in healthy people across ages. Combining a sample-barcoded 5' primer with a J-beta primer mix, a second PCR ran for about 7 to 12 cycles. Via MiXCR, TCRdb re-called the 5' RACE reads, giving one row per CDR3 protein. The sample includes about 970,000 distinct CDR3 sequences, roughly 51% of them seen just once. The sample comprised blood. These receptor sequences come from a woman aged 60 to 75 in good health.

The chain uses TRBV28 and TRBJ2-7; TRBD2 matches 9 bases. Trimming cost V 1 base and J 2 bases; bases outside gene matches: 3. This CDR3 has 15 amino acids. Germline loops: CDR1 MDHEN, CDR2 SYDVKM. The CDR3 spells CASSLYSGSPYEQYF. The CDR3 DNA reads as TGTGCCAGCAGTTTATATAGCGGGAGCCCCTACGAGCAGTACTTC.

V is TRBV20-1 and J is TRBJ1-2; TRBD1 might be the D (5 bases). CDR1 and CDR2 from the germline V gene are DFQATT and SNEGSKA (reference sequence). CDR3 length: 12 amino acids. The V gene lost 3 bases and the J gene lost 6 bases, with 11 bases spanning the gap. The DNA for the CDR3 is TGCAGTGCTAGCAGCAGGGAGCATGGCTACACCTTC. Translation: CSASSREHGYTF.